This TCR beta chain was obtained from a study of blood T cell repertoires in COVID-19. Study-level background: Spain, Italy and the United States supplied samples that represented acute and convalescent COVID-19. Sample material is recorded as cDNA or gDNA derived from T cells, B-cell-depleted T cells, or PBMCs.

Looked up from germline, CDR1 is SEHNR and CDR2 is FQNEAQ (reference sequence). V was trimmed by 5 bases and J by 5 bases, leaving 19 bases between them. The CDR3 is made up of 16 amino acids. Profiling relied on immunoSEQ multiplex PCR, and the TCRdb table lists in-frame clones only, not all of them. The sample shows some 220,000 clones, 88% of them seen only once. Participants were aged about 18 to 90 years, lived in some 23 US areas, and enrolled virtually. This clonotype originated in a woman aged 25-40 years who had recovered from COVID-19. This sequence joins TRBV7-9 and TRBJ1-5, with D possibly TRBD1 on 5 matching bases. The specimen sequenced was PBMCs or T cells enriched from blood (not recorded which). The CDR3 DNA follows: TGTGCCAGCAGCCAGAAGGGCCAGGGTGACGATCAGCCCCAGCATTTT. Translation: CASSQKGQGDDQPQHF.